A selection of T cell receptor beta chains follows, all from one sample in a study of identical twins. TCRdb ran MiXCR on the 5' RACE reads and lists one entry per CDR3 protein. Of approximately 1.8 million distinct CDR3 sequences detected, less than 40% appear once; the ten largest clones hold less than 0.35%. The material sequenced was cord blood. All receptors derive from a newborn girl in good health. Both conserved end residues are part of each CDR3. A D gene is named only where the DNA matches it firmly. A clone size is listed for some rows: how often the clone was seen (once, few, many), or a class if it is expanded.

abundance: few
d_gene: .
j_gene: TRBJ1-1
v_gene: TRBV6-1
CDR3nt: TGTGCCTCCCGTGCGAGGGAGGGGTTGTGGGTTGAAGCTTTCTTT
CDR3aa: CASRAREGLWVEAFF

abundance: few
d_gene: TRBD2
j_gene: TRBJ2-1
v_gene: TRBV28
CDR3nt: TGTGCCAGCACTAGCGGGAGGGACAATGAGCAGTTCTTC
CDR3aa: CASTSGRDNEQFF

abundance: few
d_gene: .
j_gene: TRBJ2-3
v_gene: TRBV7-7
CDR3nt: TGTGCCAGCAGCTTAGGGCACAACGGGGCAGATACGCAGTATTTT
CDR3aa: CASSLGHNGADTQYF

abundance: once
d_gene: .
j_gene: TRBJ2-7
v_gene: TRBV10-3
CDR3nt: TGTACCATCAGTGAGGTCGGGCGACTGGACGAGCAGTACTTC
CDR3aa: CTISEVGRLDEQYF

abundance: few
d_gene: TRBD2
j_gene: TRBJ2-1
v_gene: TRBV28
CDR3nt: TGTGCCAGCAGTTCCCAAGGGGGACTAGCGGGAGCTCTAGATGAGCAGTTCTTC
CDR3aa: CASSSQGGLAGALDEQFF

abundance: many
d_gene: .
j_gene: TRBJ2-7
v_gene: TRBV24-1
CDR3nt: TGTGCCACCAGTGACGGACTATCCTACGAGCAGTACTTC
CDR3aa: CATSDGLSYEQYF

abundance: .
d_gene: TRBD2
j_gene: TRBJ2-1
v_gene: TRBV5-4
CDR3nt: TGTGCCAGCAGCTCCCGACTGACTAGCGGGGGCCACAATGAGCAGTTCTTC
CDR3aa: CASSSRLTSGGHNEQFF

abundance: few
d_gene: TRBD1
j_gene: TRBJ2-1
v_gene: TRBV20-1
CDR3nt: TGCAGTACTCCCGGGACAGGTTCCTACAATGAGCAGTTCTTC
CDR3aa: CSTPGTGSYNEQFF

abundance: many
d_gene: TRBD1
j_gene: TRBJ2-7
v_gene: TRBV5-1
CDR3nt: TGCGCCAGCATTGAGACAGGGAAGTACGAGCAGTACTTC
CDR3aa: CASIETGKYEQYF

abundance: few
d_gene: .
j_gene: TRBJ1-1
v_gene: TRBV12-3/TRBV12-4
CDR3nt: TGTGCCAGCAGTTTATCCGGGGGAGCTTTCTTT
CDR3aa: CASSLSGGAFF

abundance: many
d_gene: .
j_gene: TRBJ2-6
v_gene: TRBV27
CDR3nt: TGTGCCAGCAGTTTGAAGGGCTCTGGGGCCAACGTCCTGACTTTC
CDR3aa: CASSLKGSGANVLTF

abundance: .
d_gene: TRBD2
j_gene: TRBJ2-5
v_gene: TRBV20-1
CDR3nt: TGCAGTGCTAGAGCGGGAGGGTTGAATGAGCAGTACTTC
CDR3aa: CSARAGGLNEQYF

abundance: .
d_gene: .
j_gene: TRBJ2-3
v_gene: TRBV7-2
CDR3nt: TGTGCCAGCAGCACTTCAAGGGGCCATACGCAGTATTTT
CDR3aa: CASSTSRGHTQYF

abundance: .
d_gene: TRBD1
j_gene: TRBJ2-7
v_gene: TRBV29-1
CDR3nt: TGCAGCGTGGCACCGGGACAGGGATATCACGAGCAGTACTTC
CDR3aa: CSVAPGQGYHEQYF

abundance: few
d_gene: .
j_gene: TRBJ2-6
v_gene: TRBV29-1
CDR3nt: TGCAGCGTACGGGGACGGGTGGGAATCTCTGGGGCCAACGTCCTGACTTTC
CDR3aa: CSVRGRVGISGANVLTF

abundance: .
d_gene: .
j_gene: TRBJ2-4
v_gene: TRBV18
CDR3nt: TGTGCCAGCTCACCACTTTTCCCCAAAAACATTCAGTACTTC
CDR3aa: CASSPLFPKNIQYF

abundance: few
d_gene: TRBD2
j_gene: TRBJ2-7
v_gene: TRBV20-1
CDR3nt: TGCAGTGCTAGCCCCCAACTAGCGGGGATTGACGAGCAGTACTTC
CDR3aa: CSASPQLAGIDEQYF

abundance: .
d_gene: TRBD2
j_gene: TRBJ2-2
v_gene: TRBV7-2
CDR3nt: TGTGCCAGCAGCCCCAATTTAGCGGGATTGAACACCGGGGAGCTGTTTTTT
CDR3aa: CASSPNLAGLNTGELFF

abundance: few
d_gene: TRBD2
j_gene: TRBJ2-3
v_gene: TRBV11-2
CDR3nt: TGTGCCAGCAGCTTACGTTACACTAGCGGGCCCTCCACAGATACGCAGTATTTT
CDR3aa: CASSLRYTSGPSTDTQYF

abundance: few
d_gene: TRBD1
j_gene: TRBJ1-5
v_gene: TRBV30
CDR3nt: TGTGCCTGGAAAAAGGGGGCAAATAGCAATCAGCCCCAGCATTTT
CDR3aa: CAWKKGANSNQPQHF

abundance: few
d_gene: TRBD2
j_gene: TRBJ2-5
v_gene: TRBV3-1
CDR3nt: TGTGCCAGCTCAAGCGCGGGAGGGCCGAGGGAGACCCAGTACTTC
CDR3aa: CASSSAGGPRETQYF

abundance: few
d_gene: .
j_gene: TRBJ1-1
v_gene: TRBV10-3
CDR3nt: TGTGCCATCAGTGACCCGAGGCCATTCCATGGGGGCAGAAAGAACACTGAAGCTTTCTTT
CDR3aa: CAISDPRPFHGGRKNTEAFF

abundance: .
d_gene: .
j_gene: TRBJ2-1
v_gene: TRBV14
CDR3nt: TGTGCCAGCAGCCAAGTGTTTTTTAGGGCTGATGAGCAGTTCTTC
CDR3aa: CASSQVFFRADEQFF

abundance: few
d_gene: .
j_gene: TRBJ1-5
v_gene: TRBV3-1
CDR3nt: TGTGCCAGCAGCCAAGCTAACGGCCAGGGAGGGGATCAGCCCCAGCATTTT
CDR3aa: CASSQANGQGGDQPQHF

abundance: .
d_gene: .
j_gene: TRBJ2-2
v_gene: TRBV12-5
CDR3nt: TGTGCTAGTGGTTTGTGGCAGCTCACGAACACCGGGGAGCTGTTTTTT
CDR3aa: CASGLWQLTNTGELFF

abundance: .
d_gene: TRBD2
j_gene: TRBJ2-1
v_gene: TRBV28
CDR3nt: TGTGCCAGCAGATTATATGTGGGGTTAGCGGGAGGGGGATTCAATGAGCAGTTCTTC
CDR3aa: CASRLYVGLAGGGFNEQFF

abundance: .
d_gene: TRBD1
j_gene: TRBJ1-1
v_gene: TRBV6-6
CDR3nt: TGTGCCAGCAGTTACTCTAACAGGGGGCAGGCCACTGAAGCTTTCTTT
CDR3aa: CASSYSNRGQATEAFF

abundance: .
d_gene: TRBD1
j_gene: TRBJ1-6
v_gene: TRBV7-9
CDR3nt: TGTGCCAGCTCGCAGCGGGACAGGCGCCCTTCGGGGAATTCACCCCTCCACTTT
CDR3aa: CASSQRDRRPSGNSPLHF

abundance: once
d_gene: .
j_gene: TRBJ2-2
v_gene: TRBV7-9
CDR3nt: TGTGCCAGCAGCTTAGTTCCAACTAGAACCGGGGAGCTGTTTTTT
CDR3aa: CASSLVPTRTGELFF

abundance: .
d_gene: .
j_gene: TRBJ2-7
v_gene: TRBV5-1
CDR3nt: TGCGCCAGCAGCTTCCGACAGGATCCCCTCGAGCAGTACTTC
CDR3aa: CASSFRQDPLEQYF

abundance: .
d_gene: TRBD2
j_gene: TRBJ2-4
v_gene: TRBV7-2
CDR3nt: TGTGCCAGCAGCTTAGCGCGGACTAGGGATGGGCAAAACATTCAGTACTTC
CDR3aa: CASSLARTRDGQNIQYF